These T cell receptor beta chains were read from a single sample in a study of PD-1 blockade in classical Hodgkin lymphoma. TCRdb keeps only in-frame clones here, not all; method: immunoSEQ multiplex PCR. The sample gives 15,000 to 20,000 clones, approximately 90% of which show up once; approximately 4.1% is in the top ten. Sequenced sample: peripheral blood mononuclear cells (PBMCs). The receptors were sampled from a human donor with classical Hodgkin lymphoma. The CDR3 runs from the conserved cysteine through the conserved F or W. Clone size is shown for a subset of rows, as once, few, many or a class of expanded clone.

CDR3: CASRLRVRNEQFF
size: -
J: TRBJ2-1
V: TRBV27

CDR3: CASSPQGAKNIQYF
size: -
J: TRBJ2-4
V: TRBV28

CDR3: CASSPSTGLAEKLFF
size: -
J: TRBJ1-4
V: TRBV18

CDR3: CASSADSGASYEQYF
size: -
J: TRBJ2-7
V: TRBV9

CDR3: CASSREAVSYEQYF
size: -
J: TRBJ2-7
V: TRBV19

CDR3: CASSPTGKSSSIYF
size: -
J: TRBJ1-3
V: TRBV14

CDR3: CASSPFGQADPYGYTF
size: -
J: TRBJ1-2
V: TRBV18

CDR3: CASSQDPSSGGPYNEQFF
size: -
J: TRBJ2-1
V: TRBV14

CDR3: CASSEWPRTGMDTQYF
size: once
J: TRBJ2-3
V: TRBV9

CDR3: CASKYGELFF
size: -
J: TRBJ2-2
V: TRBV27

CDR3: CASSLDTGGISYNEQFF
size: -
J: TRBJ2-1
V: TRBV5-1

CDR3: CASSLAGSSYEQYF
size: -
J: TRBJ2-7
V: TRBV28

CDR3: CASSFGRGDTQYF
size: once
J: TRBJ2-3
V: TRBV5-1

CDR3: CASSLLQGSSYEQYF
size: -
J: TRBJ2-7
V: TRBV28

CDR3: CSVGAKGAAQYF
size: -
J: TRBJ2-5
V: TRBV29-1

CDR3: CASSSSAGAGSTDTQYF
size: once
J: TRBJ2-3
V: TRBV19

CDR3: CASSNSGTSRRTDTQYF
size: -
J: TRBJ2-3
V: TRBV11-2

CDR3: CATSRDRGPRNEQFF
size: -
J: TRBJ2-1
V: TRBV15

CDR3: CASSLSTVNQPQHF
size: -
J: TRBJ1-5
V: TRBV28

CDR3: CASSFDGRAYNEQFF
size: -
J: TRBJ2-1
V: TRBV7-2

CDR3: CASSIDPGGSTDTQYF
size: -
J: TRBJ2-3
V: TRBV19

CDR3: CASSRKTGGGYGYTF
size: -
J: TRBJ1-2
V: TRBV16

CDR3: CAWRGDTPNTEAFF
size: -
J: TRBJ1-1
V: TRBV30

CDR3: CASSLLGGSAQYF
size: -
J: TRBJ2-7
V: TRBV7-8

CDR3: CASRLDRGFMNTEAFF
size: -
J: TRBJ1-1
V: TRBV4-3

CDR3: CASSQDRRVHEQYF
size: -
J: TRBJ2-7
V: TRBV4-3

CDR3: CASSLPTAYGYTF
size: -
J: TRBJ1-2
V: TRBV7-9

CDR3: CASRPGGRRGETQYF
size: -
J: TRBJ2-5
V: TRBV28

CDR3: CAISDPGTGRSGANVLTF
size: -
J: TRBJ2-6
V: TRBV10-3

CDR3: CASRNPGQGTHEQFF
size: -
J: TRBJ2-1
V: TRBV19

CDR3: CASRSIYGNTIYF
size: few
J: TRBJ1-3
V: TRBV6-1

CDR3: CASIPRRVGFSTDTQYF
size: -
J: TRBJ2-3
V: TRBV28

CDR3: CASSLSGLAGGLGKFF
size: -
J: TRBJ2-1
V: TRBV28

CDR3: CASSPFGQGGGDEQFF
size: -
J: TRBJ2-1
V: TRBV7-9

CDR3: CASSSNGGYGYTF
size: -
J: TRBJ1-2
V: TRBV28

CDR3: CASSRTPGNTIYF
size: once
J: TRBJ1-3
V: TRBV11-2

CDR3: CASSPGGGTGIYEQYF
size: -
J: TRBJ2-7
V: TRBV19

CDR3: CASSQGSAGGLGNIQYF
size: -
J: TRBJ2-4
V: TRBV4-3

CDR3: CASGQNTEAFF
size: -
J: TRBJ1-1
V: TRBV6-5

CDR3: CASSLQAGGYYNEQFF
size: once
J: TRBJ2-1
V: TRBV5-6

CDR3: CASSPQGVNTEAFF
size: once
J: TRBJ1-1
V: TRBV5-1

CDR3: CASSSYTNTEAFF
size: -
J: TRBJ1-1
V: TRBV7-2

CDR3: CASSKVQGNQPQHF
size: -
J: TRBJ1-5
V: TRBV21-1

CDR3: CASSIRGSEQYF
size: -
J: TRBJ2-7
V: TRBV19

CDR3: CASSDSSTGELFF
size: once
J: TRBJ2-2
V: TRBV6-4

CDR3: CASSFSRADTEAFF
size: -
J: TRBJ1-1
V: TRBV27

CDR3: CAWSGTTDTQYF
size: -
J: TRBJ2-3
V: TRBV30